This T cell receptor beta chain was sequenced for a study of Tregs in tolerant kidney transplant recipients (dated by TCRdb to the late 2010s). With regard to the full study: TCRbeta sequencing was used in the study to identify donor-specific regulatory T cells before combined kidney and bone marrow transplantation, and the identified cells were then tracked after transplant. In 3 healthy controls, several methods of expanding Tregs specific for an allogeneic donor were compared by TCRbeta repertoire sequencing. General conclusions and limits of the study: Biological reproducibility was not directly assessed, although technical replication error appeared to be minimal. The study was constrained by small patient numbers, and validation of the findings is required in larger populations and under other immunosuppression protocols. Expanding Tregs with activated donor B cells appeared to identify the most biologically relevant and donor-specific TCRbeta repertoire.

Concerning this clone: The antigen this receptor binds is unknown. Nothing much larger sits one base from this clone, and base qualities are not available.

Unstimulated Tregs (CD4+CD25+CD127-), CD4+ non-Tregs (CD4+CD25-), CD4 and CD8 cells were FACS-sorted from thawed PBMCs. Blood from healthy controls was obtained either as purchased buffy coats or from healthy volunteers. Healthy control blood was separated into PBMCs by Ficoll density gradient and cryopreserved, and patient PBMCs were collected both before and after transplant. At the junction V is shortened by 0 bases and J by 4 bases, with 13 bases in between. The CDR3 runs 15 residues from the cysteine to the phenylalanine. Left in the record is the CDR3 DNA by itself, 45 bases read in frame from the first base. CDR1 and CDR2 are read off the germline V gene (reference sequence) as SGHKS and YYEKEE. For TCRbeta CDR3 sequencing, genomic DNA from the sorted cells was extracted using the QIAGEN DNeasy Blood and Tissue Kit. Through immunoSEQ, high-throughput TCRbeta CDR3 sequencing was done commercially, including PCR amplification with internal controls and bias correction. Under the source paper's analysis protocol: A unique productive TCRbeta sequence was defined by the CDR3 nucleotide sequence when primers matched, and otherwise by the CDR3 amino acid sequence together with the Vbeta and Jbeta genes. To correct for sorting error, sequences found in more than one sorted population at a frequency ratio of 2:1 or less were discarded, and the remaining shared sequences were assigned to the population with the higher frequency. A sequence was defined as donor-reactive if the sequence was expanded at least 5-fold in CFSE-low cells compared with unstimulated cells and had a frequency of at least 0.01% in CFSE-low cells. Jensen-Shannon divergence, calculated on the top 100 TCRbeta sequences ranked by frequency, was used to quantify repertoire divergence. For samples with multiple sequencing runs, sorting error was corrected in each run separately before the runs were combined. The source is immuneACCESS, and TCRdb retained only in-frame sequences with V and J called. Part of the clones is not carried over; for the studies checked, unresolved V genes explain less than half of this, and the remainder is unexplained. V and J calls and clone size come straight from that table; D and trimming were deduced from the DNA. The sample has 90,000 to 150,000 clones on record, around 91% of them singletons. Jointly, the top ten make up approximately 0.59% of the sample.

The receptor was isolated from a human donor in good health. The chain uses TRBV5-5 and TRBJ1-1; a tentative D match to TRBD1 spans 6 bases. Sequencing input: CD4+ T cells from blood. For the CDR3, the sequence is CASSLVGGKTTEAFF. The DNA sequence reads TGTGCCAGCAGCTTGGTAGGGGGTAAGACCACTGAAGCTTTCTTT.